This entry concerns a single TCR beta chain. The antigen it recognizes is unknown. Base-call qualities are not available, and no considerably larger clone is one nucleotide away. The data stem from a study of tumor-infiltrating lymphocytes in localized non-small cell lung cancer (dated by TCRdb to the early 2020s). For context, the study as a whole: The cohort included patients whose samples were collected after neoadjuvant chemotherapy, as well as both smokers and never-smokers and several histologies. Flow cytometry, multiplex immunofluorescence, RNA-seq, exome sequencing and proteomics were applied to the same patients as TCR sequencing, which was one of several integrated assays. For under 60 patients, immunoSEQ T-cell fraction was compared between paired tumor and uninvolved lung. In total, the ICON cohort was made up of over a hundred surgical patients who had localized non-small cell lung cancer and whose tumors were resected. Each patient provided resected tumor tissue plus uninvolved lung tissue from the same patient, with the uninvolved lung tissue described as non-adjacent to the tumor. General findings and caveats noted by the study authors: In line with immunofluorescence CD3 counts, TCRbeta sequencing supported higher T cell infiltration in tumors compared with uninvolved lung tissue. No difference in TCR-derived T-cell fraction was observed between the flow cytometry-defined immunotypes IM1 (good prognosis) and IM2 (poor prognosis). Because assay coverage varied across patients depending on available tissue quantity, TCR sequencing was performed for only a subset of the cohort. Different pieces of the same tissue were used for different assays, so technical variation could not be separated from intratumor heterogeneity.

The T-cell fraction in tumor and uninvolved lung tissue was obtained from TCR sequencing using the immunoSEQ assay. The study's own analysis went as follows. For survival analysis, patients were split into high (upper tertile) and low (lower two tertiles) T-cell fraction groups and compared by log-rank test. A signed-rank test was used to test differences in T-cell fraction between paired tumor and uninvolved lung samples. TCRdb retrieved this table from immuneACCESS and kept in-frame rearrangements only. Not all clones are present; in checked studies, unresolved V genes account for under half, and no reason is known for the remainder. For V, J and clone size, that table is used; D and trimming come from the DNA. This sample lists some 8,000 clones; 60% to 85% were detected once. The top ten clonotypes cover less than 15% of the sample. Enrollment in ICON was initiated in early 2016, and the last patient was enrolled in the second half of 2018. Fresh tumor and matched uninvolved tissue for in-depth immune analyses, including TCR sequencing, were collected from a subcohort of some 69 patients. No cell sorting was done, and TCR sequencing was instead run on DNA isolated from bulk tissue.

CDR1 and CDR2 are drawn from the germline V gene: SGHAT, FQNNGV. The V end loses 3 bases and the J end loses 1 base, and a stretch of 9 bases separates them. From its cysteine to its phenylalanine, the CDR3 spans 15 amino acids. Left in the record is the CDR3 DNA by itself, 45 bases read in frame from the first base. Source material: uninvolved lung tissue not adjacent to the tumor. The receptor's source is a human donor with non-small cell lung cancer. This receptor chain uses TRBV11-2 and TRBJ2-2; TRBD2 might be the D gene, on 5 matching bases. For the CDR3, the sequence is CASSLTIVNTGELFF. The DNA reads TGTGCCAGCAGCTTGACTATCGTGAACACCGGGGAGCTGTTTTTT.